This T cell receptor beta chain was sequenced during a study of Tregs in tolerant kidney transplant recipients. As to this clone: Antigen unknown. The sample contains more than one DNA sequence encoding this CDR3.

Recipients received nonmyeloablative bone marrow transplants from related graft donors, with transient mixed chimerism. CD4+CD25+CD127- Tregs, CD4+CD25- non-Tregs, CD4 and CD8 cells were sorted. The V segment lost 3 bases and the J segment 7 bases; nucleotides outside the gene matches: 3. Germline values: CDR1 SGHVS, CDR2 FQNEAQ. The CDR3 contains 15 residues. Broader study findings: Activated donor B cell expansion appeared to reveal the most relevant donor-specific TCRbeta repertoire. Nucleotide sequences could not be compared across some patients' samples due to primer changes.

Generated by immunoSEQ multiplex PCR, the TCRdb table keeps only in-frame clones and is missing some. The sample shows tens of thousands of clones, roughly 91% of them seen only once. Source: CD4+ T cells from blood (PBMCs), taken 24 months after the transplant. V gene TRBV7-8 combines with J gene TRBJ1-6; 10 bases agree with TRBD1. This TCR derives from a human patient who received a combined kidney and bone marrow transplant. Some T cells may be graft donor cells. CDR3 nucleotide sequence: TGTGCCAGCAGCTTGGACAGGGGGGGCAATTCACCCCTCCACTTT. It translates to CASSLDRGGNSPLHF. Based on the CDR3 plus reference TRBV7-8 and TRBJ1-6, the full variable domain is GAGVSQSPRYKVAKRGQDVALRCDPISGHVSLFWYQQALGQGPEFLTYFQNEAQLDKSGLPSDRFFAERPEGSVSTLKIQRTQQEDSAVYLCASSLDRGGNSPLHFGNGTRLTVT.